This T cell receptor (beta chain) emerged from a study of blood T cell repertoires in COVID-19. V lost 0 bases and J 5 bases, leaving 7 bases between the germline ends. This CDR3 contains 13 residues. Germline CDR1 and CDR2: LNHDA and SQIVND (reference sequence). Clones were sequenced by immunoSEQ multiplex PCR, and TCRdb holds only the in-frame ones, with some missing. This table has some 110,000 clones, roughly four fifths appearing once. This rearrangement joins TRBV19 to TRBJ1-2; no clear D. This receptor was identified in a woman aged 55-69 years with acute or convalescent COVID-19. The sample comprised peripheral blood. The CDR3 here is CASSIDATYGYTF. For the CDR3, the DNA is TGTGCCAGTAGTATAGATGCGACTTATGGCTACACCTTC.